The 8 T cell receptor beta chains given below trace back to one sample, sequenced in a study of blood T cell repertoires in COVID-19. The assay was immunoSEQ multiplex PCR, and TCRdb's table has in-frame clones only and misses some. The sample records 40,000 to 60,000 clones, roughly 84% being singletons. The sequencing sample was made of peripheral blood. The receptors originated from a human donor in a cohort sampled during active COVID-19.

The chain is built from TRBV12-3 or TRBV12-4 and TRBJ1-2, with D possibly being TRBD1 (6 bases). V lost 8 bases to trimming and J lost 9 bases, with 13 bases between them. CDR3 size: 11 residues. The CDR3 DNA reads TGTGCCAGCTCGCTGGACAGCCGCTACACCTTC. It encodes CASSLDSRYTF.

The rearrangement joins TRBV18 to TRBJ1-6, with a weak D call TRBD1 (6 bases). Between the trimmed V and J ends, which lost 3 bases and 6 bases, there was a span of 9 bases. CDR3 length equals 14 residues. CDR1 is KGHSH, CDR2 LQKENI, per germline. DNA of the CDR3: TGTGCCAGCTCACCCCCCAGGGGTAATTCACCCCTCCACTTT. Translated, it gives CASSPPRGNSPLHF.

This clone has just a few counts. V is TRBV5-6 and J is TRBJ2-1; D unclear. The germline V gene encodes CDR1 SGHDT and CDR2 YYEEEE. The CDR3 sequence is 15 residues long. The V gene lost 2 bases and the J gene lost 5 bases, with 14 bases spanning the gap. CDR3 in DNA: TGTGCCAGCAGCTTTGAGTCTCTCCGGGACAATGAGCAGTTCTTC. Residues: CASSFESLRDNEQFF.

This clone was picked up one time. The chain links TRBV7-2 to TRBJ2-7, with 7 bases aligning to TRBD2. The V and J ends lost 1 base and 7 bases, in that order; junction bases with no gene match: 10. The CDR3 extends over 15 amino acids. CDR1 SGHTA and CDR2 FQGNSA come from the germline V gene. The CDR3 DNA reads TGTGCCAGCAGCTTAGGTCGGGGCAAGGGAGGGGAGCAGTACTTC. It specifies CASSLGRGKGGEQYF. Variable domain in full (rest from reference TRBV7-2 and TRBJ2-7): GAGVSQSPSNKVTEKGKDVELRCDPISGHTALYWYRQSLGQGLEFLIYFQGNSAPDKSGLPSDRFSAERTGGSVSTLTIQRTQQEDSAVYLCASSLGRGKGGEQYFGPGTRLTVT.

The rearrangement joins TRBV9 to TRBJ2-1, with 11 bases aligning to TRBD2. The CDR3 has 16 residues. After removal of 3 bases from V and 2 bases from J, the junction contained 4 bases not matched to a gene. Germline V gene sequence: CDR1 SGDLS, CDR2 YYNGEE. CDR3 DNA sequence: TGTGCCAGCAGCGGACGACTAGCGGGAACCTACAATGAGCAGTTCTTC. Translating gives CASSGRLAGTYNEQFF.

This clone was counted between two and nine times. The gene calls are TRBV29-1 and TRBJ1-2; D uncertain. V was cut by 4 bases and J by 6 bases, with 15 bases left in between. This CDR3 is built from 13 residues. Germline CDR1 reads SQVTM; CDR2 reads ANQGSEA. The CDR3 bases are TGCAGCGTTGTGGACTCCACCGCCCATGGCTACACCTTC. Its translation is CSVVDSTAHGYTF.

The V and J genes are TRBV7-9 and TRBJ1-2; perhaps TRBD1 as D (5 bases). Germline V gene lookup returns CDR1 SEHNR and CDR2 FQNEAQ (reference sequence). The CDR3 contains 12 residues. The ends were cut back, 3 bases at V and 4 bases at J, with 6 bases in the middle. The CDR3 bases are TGTGCCAGCAGCTTGACAGTCTATGGCTACACCTTC. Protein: CASSLTVYGYTF.

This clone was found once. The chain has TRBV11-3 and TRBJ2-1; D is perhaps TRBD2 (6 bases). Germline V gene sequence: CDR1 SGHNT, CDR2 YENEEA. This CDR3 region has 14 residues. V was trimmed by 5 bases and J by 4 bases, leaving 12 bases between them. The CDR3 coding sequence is TGTGCCAGCAGCCCGGCTAGCGATTACAATGAGCAGTTCTTC. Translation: CASSPASDYNEQFF.